These 26 T cell receptor beta chains were sequenced from one sample in a study of T cells in Graves' hyperthyroidism and ophthalmopathy. Amplified TCR beta CDR3 regions derived from RNA transcripts. With the HTBI primer set, the TCR CDR3 went through a first round of RT-PCR. TCRdb re-analysed the multiplex PCR reads in MiXCR, keeping a single row per CDR3 protein. The repertoire consists of hundreds of thousands of distinct CDR3 sequences, with roughly 15% occurring once and the leading ten covering around 13%. The material sequenced was blood. Receptors originate from a woman between 50 and 59 years old with Graves' ophthalmopathy.

This rearrangement joins TRBV7-9 to TRBJ2-1, with D perhaps given as TRBD1 or TRBD2 (5 bases each). The CDR3 has 22 amino acids. Per the germline V gene, CDR1 is SEHNR and CDR2 is FQNEAQ (reference sequence). Trimming left V 1 base short and J 4 bases short, with 32 bases between. DNA of the CDR3: TGTGCCAGCAGCTTAGGAACCTCTCAGAGGATGAGGGACGAAAGGGGTTACAATGAGCAGTTCTTC. This codes for CASSLGTSQRMRDERGYNEQFF.

The chain joins TRBV7-2 to TRBJ2-1, with TRBD1 matching over 9 bases. This CDR3 comprises 17 residues. V gave up 6 bases and J gave up 5 bases; unmatched junction bases: 14. In germline, CDR1 is SGHTA, CDR2 FQGNSA. The CDR3 nucleotides read TGTGCCAGCAGGCTTAGGTGGCTGCGGGACAGGGACAATGAGCAGTTCTTC. It translates to CASRLRWLRDRDNEQFF.

This clonotype turned up a few times. The chain is built from TRBV7-9 and TRBJ2-1; D may be TRBD2 (5 bases). This CDR3 is 18 amino acids long. Per germline, CDR1 SEHNR and CDR2 FQNEAQ (reference sequence). Trimming cost V 0 bases and J 2 bases, with 17 bases left between them. The CDR3 sequence is CASSLAPTRTNPYNEQFF. CDR3 coding DNA: TGTGCCAGCAGCTTAGCGCCAACTAGGACGAACCCCTACAATGAGCAGTTCTTC.

Points on this clonotype: With a much larger clone just one base away, this may be a read error. This chain uses TRBV20-1 with TRBJ2-1, with D possibly being TRBD2 (6 bases). Per the germline V gene, CDR1 is DFQATT and CDR2 is SNEGSKA (reference sequence). With 2 bases removed from V and 8 bases from J, the gap between germline ends came to 16 bases. The CDR3 is made up of 14 amino acids. CDR3 DNA: TGCAGTGCTAGACCGGGACTGGCTTACGATGAGCAGTTCTTC. It translates to CSARPGLAYDEQFF.

This clonotype was observed many times. The chain couples TRBV5-1 to TRBJ1-1, with TRBD1 matching over 11 bases. Unmatched junction bases numbered 6, after V lost 5 bases and J lost 0 bases. The CDR3 runs 16 residues. In germline, CDR1 is SGHRS, CDR2 YFSETQ. The CDR3 bases are TGCGCCAGCAGGCTGGGACAGGGGGGGATGAACACTGAAGCTTTCTTT. It encodes CASRLGQGGMNTEAFF.

This clonotype was seen ten or more times. V is TRBV2 and J is TRBJ2-1; D gene ambiguous. Trimming pared 10 bases from V and 7 bases from J, leaving 5 bases between. The CDR3 has 9 amino acids. From germline, CDR1 is SNHLY and CDR2 FYNNEI. The CDR3 DNA follows: TGTGCCATTGGGAATGAGCAGTTCTTC. Translating it yields CAIGNEQFF.

This clonotype was counted many times. This chain uses TRBV11-2 with TRBJ2-3; 10 positions match TRBD2. The trim removed 3 bases at V and 5 bases at J, leaving 17 bases unmatched. This CDR3 contains 19 residues. Germline V gene data show CDR1 as SGHAT and CDR2 as FQNNGV. In DNA, the CDR3 is TGTGCCAGCAGCTTCCGTCGATACCAAGCGGGAGGGCCGAAAGATACGCAGTATTTT. Translation: CASSFRRYQAGGPKDTQYF.

This clonotype was seen only a few times. Compared with germline, one end of the junction differs, possibly owing to a read error. V gene TRBV7-2 combines with J gene TRBJ2-3, with TRBD1 as a possible D gene (6 bases). The CDR3 contains 16 residues. From germline, CDR1 is SGHTA and CDR2 FQGNSA. CDR3 amino acids: CASNIHRGRDTNTQYF. For the CDR3, the DNA is TGTGCCAGCAACATCCACCGGGGACGGGACACAAATACGCAGTATTTT.

This clonotype was observed many times. The CDR3 loop is CASSYSGTRADTQYF. In DNA, the CDR3 is TGTGCCAGCAGTTACTCAGGGACTCGTGCAGATACGCAGTATTTT. V is TRBV6-5 and J is TRBJ2-3, with a possible D match to TRBD2 (6 bases). Germline values: CDR1 MNHEY, CDR2 SVGAGI. The CDR3 covers 15 residues. The ends were cut back, 0 bases at V and 4 bases at J, with 11 bases in the middle.

This clonotype came up many times. The gene calls are TRBV18 and TRBJ2-7; the match to TRBD2 covers 7 bases. The CDR3 is made up of 17 amino acids. Germline values: CDR1 KGHSH, CDR2 LQKENI. J lost 0 bases, V lost 1 base, and 9 bases had no gene match. The CDR3 spells CASSPLFLADRSYEQYF. CDR3 nucleotides: TGTGCCAGCTCACCACTCTTCCTAGCGGACCGCTCCTACGAGCAGTACTTC.

This chain uses TRBV12-3 or TRBV12-4 with TRBJ2-5, with no clear D. There are 14 residues in the CDR3. V lost 5 bases to trimming and J lost 3 bases, with 13 bases between them. The CDR3 loop reads CASSQSRNKETQYF. Written as DNA, the CDR3 is TGTGCCAGCAGTCAAAGCAGAAACAAAGAGACCCAGTACTTC.

The chain has TRBV7-6 and TRBJ2-3; D is perhaps TRBD2 (6 bases). Trimming stripped 2 bases from V and 5 bases from J, with 14 bases between. This CDR3 comprises 15 residues. Germline lookup yields CDR1 SGHVS and CDR2 FNYEAQ. The CDR3: CASSLIAGSRDTQYF. CDR3 sequence (DNA): TGTGCCAGCAGCTTAATTGCGGGATCTAGAGATACGCAGTATTTT.

This clonotype was recorded at least ten times. The CDR3 DNA is TGTGCCAGCAGCCCGGGACTAGCGGCCTACGAGCAGTACTTC. It specifies CASSPGLAAYEQYF. The J gene is TRBJ2-7, the V gene TRBV7-2, with 11 bases matching TRBD2. CDR1 SGHTA and CDR2 FQGNSA come from the germline V gene. V was clipped by 5 bases and J by 2 bases; unmatched bases: 2. The CDR3 is 14 amino acids.

This clonotype was seen a handful of times. The chain combines TRBV12-3 or TRBV12-4 with TRBJ1-6; 7 bases map to TRBD1. This CDR3 is built from 16 residues. The V gene end was trimmed by 4 bases and the J gene end by 7 bases; junction bases not matched to a gene: 10. The CDR3 loop is CASSSNRQGSNSPLHF. The DNA for the CDR3 is TGTGCCAGCAGTTCCAATAGACAGGGATCGAATTCACCCCTCCACTTT.

The V gene is TRBV9, the J gene TRBJ2-5; D uncertain. CDR3 length: 14 residues. Germline loops: CDR1 SGDLS, CDR2 YYNGEE. The ends were cut back, 2 bases at V and 0 bases at J, with 8 bases in the middle. CDR3: CASSVQEYQETQYF. Here the CDR3 DNA reads TGTGCCAGCAGCGTTCAGGAGTACCAAGAGACCCAGTACTTC.

Comments on this clonotype: A much larger clone lies a single base off, so this may be a read error. V is TRBV28 and J is TRBJ1-4, with 8 bases fitting TRBD1. The CDR3 has 13 residues. V shed 10 bases and J 8 bases; nucleotides not matched to a gene: 9. Germline assignment: CDR1 MDHEN and CDR2 SYDVKM. The DNA for the CDR3 is TGTGCCATCCGGGACAGGAATAAAGAAAAACTGTTTTTT. It yields the protein CAIRDRNKEKLFF.

V usage is TRBV6-2 or TRBV6-3 and J usage is TRBJ2-3, with 11 bases aligning to TRBD1. The CDR3 sequence is 14 residues long. From germline, CDR1 is MNHEY and CDR2 SVGEGT. The V segment lost 6 bases and the J segment 5 bases; nucleotides outside the gene matches: 4. The chain's CDR3 is CASRYGTGGDTQYF. Written as DNA, the CDR3 is TGTGCCAGCAGATATGGGACAGGGGGAGATACGCAGTATTTT.

The chain links TRBV11-2 to TRBJ1-5, with 8 bases identical to TRBD1. Losses at the gene ends were 2 bases for V and 6 bases for J; bases not matched to a gene: 6. CDR3 length equals 15 residues. Germline V gives CDR1 SGHAT, CDR2 FQNNGV. The CDR3 DNA reads TGTGCCAGCAGCTTAAACGGACAGGGTAGTCAGCCCCAGCATTTT. Its translation is CASSLNGQGSQPQHF.

This clonotype was counted at least ten times. The chain has TRBV18 and TRBJ2-1, with 9 bases that match TRBD2. The CDR3 is made up of 17 amino acids. The trim removed 0 bases at V and 12 bases at J, leaving 15 bases unmatched. Germline values: CDR1 KGHSH, CDR2 LQKENI. Written as DNA, the CDR3 is TGTGCCAGCTCACCACCGTCTAGCGGGGTTTCTCTGGTAGGGCAGTTCTTC. Its protein product is CASSPPSSGVSLVGQFF.

Ten or more counts support this clonotype. V usage is TRBV12-3 or TRBV12-4 and J usage is TRBJ2-3; 11 bases fit TRBD2. V lost 5 bases and J lost 2; bases outside the gene matches: 6. The CDR3 is 16 residues long. The CDR3 bases are TGTGCCAGCAGTCTCCGACTAGCGGGATCCACAGATACGCAGTATTTT. Its translation: CASSLRLAGSTDTQYF.

This clonotype came up many times. This chain connects TRBV7-6 to TRBJ2-5; either TRBD1 or TRBD2 may fit D (5 bases each). In germline, CDR1 is SGHVS, CDR2 FNYEAQ. V was cut by 8 bases and J by 5 bases, with 6 bases left in between. The CDR3 is 10 residues long. The CDR3 coding sequence is TGTGCCAGCGGGACGGAGACCCAGTACTTC. This encodes CASGTETQYF.

There are a few counts of this clonotype. V is TRBV29-1 and J is TRBJ2-2; a possible D gene is TRBD2 (6 bases). V lost 6 bases and J lost 5, with 13 bases in between. The CDR3 loop spans 13 amino acids. Germline V gene sequence: CDR1 SQVTM, CDR2 ANQGSEA. The CDR3 bases are TGCAGCGTCGGACCCGGGGGTACCGGGGAGCTGTTTTTT. Translated: CSVGPGGTGELFF.

The rearrangement uses TRBV7-9 and TRBJ2-7, with TRBD1 identical over 10 bases. The V gene's germline CDR1 is SEHNR and CDR2 FQNEAQ (reference sequence). Trimming took 2 bases from V and 6 from J; bases not matched to a gene: 10. The CDR3 is 16 residues long. CDR3 nucleotides: TGTGCCAGCAGCTTAATCGGACAGGGGGTGGGACCCGAGCAGTACTTC. This codes for CASSLIGQGVGPEQYF.

This chain uses TRBV5-1 with TRBJ2-2, with TRBD2 identical over 13 bases. The CDR3 consists of 17 residues. V trimming: 5 bases; J trimming: 4 bases; junction bases outside the gene matches: 8. Germline V lookup: CDR1 SGHRS, CDR2 YFSETQ. CDR3: CASRPTSGRVVTGELFF. CDR3 DNA sequence: TGCGCCAGCAGACCAACTAGCGGGAGGGTTGTCACCGGGGAGCTGTTTTTT.

This clonotype showed up many times. The chain's CDR3 is CASSSVGTGALGYTF. CDR3 bases: TGTGCCAGCAGCTCAGTTGGGACAGGGGCGCTCGGCTACACCTTC. The gene calls are TRBV7-8 and TRBJ1-2, with TRBD1 matching 10 bases. The V and J ends lost 4 bases and 8 bases, in that order; junction bases with no gene match: 10. The CDR3 runs to 15 residues. Germline assignment: CDR1 SGHVS and CDR2 FQNEAQ.

Ten or more counts support this clonotype. J is TRBJ2-1 and V is TRBV12-3 or TRBV12-4; possible D gene TRBD2, 6 bases. CDR3 size: 13 residues. Trimming stripped 11 bases from V and 3 bases from J, with 14 bases between. The CDR3 here is CASSRGLYNEQFF. Here the CDR3 DNA reads TGTGCCTCATCGAGGGGACTCTACAATGAGCAGTTCTTC.